This TCR beta chain was identified in a study of immune characterization of retroperitoneal liposarcoma. This CDR3 is built from 14 residues. Germline CDR1 reads MNHNS; CDR2 reads SASEGT. TCRdb re-called the PCR reads with MiXCR, one entry per CDR3 protein. The sample holds some 9,900 distinct CDR3 sequences; under 35% are singletons and the top ten take over 8%. The TCR comes from a male donor with retroperitoneal liposarcoma. The chain recombines TRBV6-1 with TRBJ2-1; D may be TRBD1 (6 bases). The J call is uncertain, as TRBJ2-7 better fits the DNA end. Sequencing was performed on tumor tissue. The CDR3 sequence is CASSEQGQLYEQYF. The CDR3 nucleotides read TGTGCCAGCAGTGAACAGGGGCAACTGTACGAGCAGTACTTC.